Below, 29 T cell receptor beta chains from the same sample are listed, as sequenced in a study of early T cells in non-severe SARS-CoV-2 infection (dated by TCRdb to the early 2020s). The protocol used for the library was 5' RACE. This sample was sequenced with a NextSeq 500. TCRdb applied fastp at Q25 and MiXCR to the public reads, then kept only in-frame beta chains. Rows with a matching CDR3 protein are joined into one entry that keeps the most common DNA and genes. The sample data list about 44,000 distinct CDR3 sequences, and approximately 6.1% of these were observed just once. 12% of the sample lies in the top ten. The sample comprised whole blood. Receptor source: an adult who was a healthcare worker with PCR-confirmed SARS-CoV-2 infection or an uninfected control (not recorded which).

This clonotype was observed a few times. The CDR3 DNA is TGTGCCAGCAGCCAGGGGTGGAGTCCTCAAGAGACCCAGTACTTC. Translating it yields CASSQGWSPQETQYF. The chain couples TRBV5-5 to TRBJ2-5; D possibly corresponds to TRBD1 (6 bases). Trimming took 4 bases from V and 2 from J, leaving 15 bases between them. Germline V gene data show CDR1 as SGHKS and CDR2 as YYEKEE (reference sequence). This CDR3 has 15 residues.

This clonotype was counted ten times or more. The chain recombines TRBV24-1 with TRBJ1-4, with D hard to call. Deletions cut 4 bases from V and 0 bases from J, with 11 bases between. The germline gives CDR1 KGHDR, CDR2 SFDVKD. The CDR3 covers 16 residues. The chain's CDR3 is CATSDNTDPTNEKLFF. CDR3 coding DNA: TGTGCCACCAGTGACAATACAGATCCAACTAATGAAAAACTGTTTTTT.

Regarding this clonotype: Possible read error: a much larger clone is one base away. This chain uses TRBV7-3 with TRBJ2-3; the match to TRBD2 covers 10 bases. Trimming at V came to 8 bases and at J to 5 bases, leaving 7 bases not matched to a gene. The CDR3 is 14 residues long. Germline V gene sequence: CDR1 SGHTA, CDR2 FQGTGA. The CDR3: CASSLAGAKDTQYF. The CDR3 region has the DNA TGTGCCAGCTCCCTAGCGGGGGCGAAAGATACGCAGTATTTT.

This clonotype occurred many times. The rearrangement links TRBV20-1 to TRBJ2-5; TRBD2 agrees at 11 bases. Germline V gene sequence: CDR1 DFQATT, CDR2 SNEGSKA (reference sequence). V lost 3 bases to trimming and J lost 0 bases; unmatched junction nucleotides: 6. CDR3 length equals 16 residues. The CDR3, as DNA: TGCAGTGCTAGCCACCGACTAGCGGGGTACCAAGAGACCCAGTACTTC. This encodes CSASHRLAGYQETQYF.

This chain joins TRBV5-1 and TRBJ2-7; D perhaps matches TRBD2 (5 bases). Germline CDR1 SGHRS, CDR2 YFSETQ. The CDR3 spans 12 residues. Trimming removed 0 bases from V and 5 bases from J, with 6 bases in between. CDR3: CASSLGSDEQYF. CDR3 DNA: TGCGCCAGCAGCTTGGGTAGCGACGAGCAGTACTTC.

About this clonotype: A junction boundary mismatches the germline segment, possibly from a read error. V usage is TRBV9 and J usage is TRBJ2-2; D is possibly TRBD2 (5 bases). The CDR3 has 16 residues. Germline-derived CDR1 and CDR2 are SGDLS and YYNGEE. DNA for the CDR3: TGTGCCAGCAGCGTATATCACTCGGACCCCACCGGGGTGCTGTTTTTT. Protein sequence: CASSVYHSDPTGVLFF.

Many counts were recorded for this clonotype. V usage is TRBV12-2 and J usage is TRBJ2-2; the table's D call of TRBD1 was not tested on the DNA. TRBV12-2 is recorded as a pseudogene. The CDR3 sequence is 19 residues long. CDR3 DNA: TGTGCAAGTCGCTTTAACCCGGACGGGAACGACACGAACACCGGGGAGCTGTTTTTT. Its translation: CASRFNPDGNDTNTGELFF.

The chain carries TRBV7-9 and TRBJ2-3; D may be TRBD1 (5 bases). V lost 5 bases to trimming and J lost 4 bases, with 16 bases between them. Germline V gene lookup returns CDR1 SEHNR and CDR2 FQNEAQ (reference sequence). CDR3 size: 15 residues. The CDR3: CASSPSGAAPDTQYF. The CDR3 DNA is TGTGCCAGCAGCCCTTCTGGGGCCGCCCCAGATACGCAGTATTTT.

This clonotype came up many times. The rearrangement uses TRBV5-1 and TRBJ2-7; D is perhaps TRBD2 (5 bases). Germline loops: CDR1 SGHRS, CDR2 YFSETQ. The CDR3 loop spans 15 amino acids. V shed 4 bases and J shed 5 bases, with 19 bases lying between them. This chain's CDR3 is CASSPPGYGLDEQYF. As DNA, the CDR3 is TGCGCCAGCAGCCCACCGGGATACGGGTTAGACGAGCAGTACTTC.

The rearrangement joins TRBV25-1 to TRBJ2-1; 8 bases are shared with TRBD1. V dropped 3 bases and J dropped 6; count of bases not matched to a gene: 4. Per germline, CDR1 MGHDK and CDR2 SYGVNS. The CDR3 has 14 residues. For the CDR3, the DNA is TGTGCCAGCAGTGATGGACAGGGTGGCAATGAGCAGTTCTTC. Its translation: CASSDGQGGNEQFF.

A few counts support this clonotype. V is TRBV10-2 and J is TRBJ2-5; possibly TRBD2 for D (6 bases). Germline-derived CDR1 and CDR2 are WSHSY and SAAADI. The CDR3 has 13 residues. Trimming cost V 6 bases and J 4 bases, with 12 bases left between them. Here the CDR3 DNA reads TGCGCCAGCAGGGAACCGGGACTAGAGACCCAGTACTTC. Translated, it gives CASREPGLETQYF.

The V and J genes are TRBV15 and TRBJ2-2; a weak D match, TRBD1 (6 bases). Trimming took off 1 base at V and 7 bases at J, with 10 bases between the two ends. This CDR3 spans 14 amino acids. Germline V gives CDR1 LNHNV, CDR2 YYDKDF (reference sequence). Written as DNA, the CDR3 is TGTGCCACCAGCAGAGCCGAGGGGGTCGGGGAGCTGTTTTTT. This translates into CATSRAEGVGELFF.

This clonotype was detected many times. The V call is TRBV11-2, the J call TRBJ2-7, with D possibly called TRBD1 or TRBD2 (5 bases each). V lost 5 bases and J lost 3, with 26 bases in between. The CDR3 runs 18 residues. Germline assignment: CDR1 SGHAT and CDR2 FQNNGV. The CDR3 spells CASSPARAGVRAIYEQYF. The CDR3 DNA follows: TGTGCCAGCAGCCCCGCCCGCGCCGGGGTCAGGGCAATCTACGAGCAGTACTTC.

This clonotype was counted only a few times. The chain is built from TRBV3-1 and TRBJ2-1, with D uncertain. V was clipped by 0 bases and J by 9 bases, with 15 bases between them. Germline CDR1 LGHDT, CDR2 YNNKEL (reference sequence). This CDR3 has 15 amino acids. The CDR3 reads CASSQDLVGAVEQFF. In DNA form, the CDR3 reads TGTGCCAGCAGCCAAGATCTTGTTGGAGCAGTTGAGCAGTTCTTC.

In this sample, this clonotype turned up once. One base away lies a much larger clone, so this may be a sequencing read error. This rearrangement joins TRBV28 to TRBJ2-1; D is tentatively TRBD1 or TRBD2 (5 bases each). Germline V gene lookup returns CDR1 MDHEN and CDR2 SYDVKM. This CDR3 is 15 amino acids long. Trimming removed 5 bases at V and 9 bases at J, with 20 bases between. The CDR3 here is CASSPNGGRTGEQFF. As DNA, the CDR3 is TGTGCCAGCAGTCCCAATGGGGGACGGACGGGTGAGCAGTTCTTC.

V and J are TRBV9 and TRBJ1-1; D unclear. The germline CDR1 and CDR2 sequences are SGDLS and YYNGEE. The CDR3 is 14 amino acids. Trimming took off 4 bases at V and 8 bases at J, with 18 bases between the two ends. CDR3 bases: TGTGCCAGCAGCCGTAACCCCGCCGCGGGGGAAGCTTTCTTT. Translated, it gives CASSRNPAAGEAFF.

This clonotype showed up many times. The chain carries TRBV25-1 and TRBJ1-2; D is unresolved. The germline V gene has CDR1 MGHDK and CDR2 SYGVNS. V lost 5 bases and J lost 8, with 12 bases in between. There are 12 residues in the CDR3. The CDR3 spells CASSTSWFGYTF. For the CDR3, the DNA is TGTGCCAGCAGTACCTCATGGTTCGGCTACACCTTC.

J is TRBJ2-1 and V is TRBV7-6; 12 bases match TRBD1. The ends lost 5 bases at V and 8 bases at J; junction bases unmatched: 10. The germline V gene encodes CDR1 SGHVS and CDR2 FNYEAQ. The CDR3 has 16 residues. Here the CDR3 reads CASSPRGDRGHDEQFF. CDR3 nucleotides: TGTGCCAGCAGCCCCCGGGGGGACAGGGGGCACGATGAGCAGTTCTTC.

The genes are TRBV9 and TRBJ2-7; 11 bases line up with TRBD2. The germline V gene encodes CDR1 SGDLS and CDR2 YYNGEE. The CDR3 is 14 amino acids. Unmatched junction bases numbered 5, after V lost 3 bases and J lost 6 bases. CDR3 amino acids: CASSDGTSGGEQYF. Written as DNA, the CDR3 is TGTGCCAGCAGCGACGGGACTAGCGGAGGCGAGCAGTACTTC.

This clonotype came up many times. This rearrangement joins TRBV27 to TRBJ2-1, with 10 nucleotides matching TRBD1. The V gene end was trimmed by 6 bases and the J gene end by 2 bases; junction bases not matched to a gene: 10. This CDR3 region has 17 residues. Germline CDR1 and CDR2: MNHEY and SMNVEV (reference sequence). The CDR3 protein is CASSPPAGTGAYNEQFF. The CDR3 DNA follows: TGTGCCAGCAGCCCCCCCGCCGGGACAGGGGCCTACAATGAGCAGTTCTTC.

The table lists this clonotype with a few counts. The chain has TRBV12-3 or TRBV12-4 and TRBJ2-3, with unresolved D. The CDR3 has 12 residues. Trimming removed 10 bases from V and 3 bases from J, with 11 bases in between. The CDR3 DNA reads as TGTGCCACGTCAAGCCGGACAGATACGCAGTATTTT. Translated, it gives CATSSRTDTQYF.

This clonotype was picked up many times. The gene calls are TRBV15 and TRBJ2-1, with 9 bases fitting TRBD2. This CDR3 is 14 amino acids long. The ends lost 2 bases at V and 7 bases at J; junction bases unmatched: 3. Germline values: CDR1 LNHNV, CDR2 YYDKDF (reference sequence). CDR3 sequence (DNA): TGTGCCACCAGCAGATCTGGACTAGCGAATGAGCAGTTCTTC. It encodes CATSRSGLANEQFF.

This clonotype was observed many times. The genes are TRBV7-2 and TRBJ1-2; TRBD1 matches at 7 bases. Germline CDR1 SGHTA, CDR2 FQGNSA. The CDR3 has 15 amino acids. The V gene end was trimmed by 1 base and the J gene end by 4 bases; junction bases not matched to a gene: 6. The CDR3 sequence: CASSLGQGGSYGYTF. CDR3 bases: TGTGCCAGCAGCTTAGGACAGGGTGGTTCCTATGGCTACACCTTC.

This clonotype was recorded many times. The chain is built from TRBV6-1 and TRBJ1-1; TRBD1 might be the D (6 bases). This CDR3 contains 14 residues. V was cut by 4 bases and J by 1 base, with 10 bases left in between. CDR1 is MNHNS, CDR2 SASEGT, per germline. CDR3 nucleotide sequence: TGTGCCAGCAGTGCTACAGGGAGGAACACTGAAGCTTTCTTT. Amino acid sequence: CASSATGRNTEAFF.

This clonotype was found many times. The V call is TRBV5-1, the J call TRBJ2-1, with D possibly TRBD1 on 6 matching bases. The CDR3 has 14 amino acids. Germline CDR1 SGHRS, CDR2 YFSETQ. V was shortened by 0 bases and J by 5 bases, with 9 bases between the two germline ends. CDR3 DNA: TGCGCCAGCAGCTTGGGCTGGGACAACAATGAGCAGTTCTTC. Translated: CASSLGWDNNEQFF.

J is TRBJ2-3 and V is TRBV7-2; the match to TRBD1 covers 7 bases. This CDR3 is 14 amino acids long. J gave up 6 bases and V 4 bases, and 7 bases lay outside the gene matches. The germline gives CDR1 SGHTA, CDR2 FQGNSA. The CDR3: CASSYDRARDTQYF. CDR3 nucleotide sequence: TGTGCCAGCAGCTACGACAGGGCCAGGGATACGCAGTATTTT.

This clonotype was seen repeatedly, ten times or more. This chain uses TRBV18 with TRBJ2-7; perhaps TRBD2 as D (6 bases). V was cut by 6 bases and J by 2 bases, with 14 bases left in between. Germline loops: CDR1 KGHSH, CDR2 LQKENI. The CDR3 has 14 amino acids. CDR3 protein: CASSRGAATYEQYF. CDR3 bases: TGTGCCAGCTCCCGCGGGGCAGCCACCTACGAGCAGTACTTC.

V usage is TRBV20-1 and J usage is TRBJ1-1, with TRBD1 as a possible D gene (5 bases). V was clipped by 3 bases and J by 3 bases, with 14 bases between them. Per germline, CDR1 DFQATT and CDR2 SNEGSKA (reference sequence). This CDR3 is built from 14 residues. The CDR3 spells CSARGVDLDTEAFF. The CDR3 nucleotides are TGCAGTGCTAGGGGGGTAGACTTGGACACTGAAGCTTTCTTT.

This clonotype appeared many times. The rearrangement uses TRBV19 and TRBJ2-5; the D gene is possibly TRBD2 (6 bases). V was shortened by 5 bases and J by 1 base, with 11 bases between the two germline ends. Germline V gene lookup returns CDR1 LNHDA and CDR2 SQIVND (reference sequence). The CDR3 spans 14 residues. The CDR3: CASSLSRGQETQYF. As DNA, the CDR3 is TGTGCCAGTAGTCTGTCGCGGGGCCAAGAGACCCAGTACTTC. Combining the CDR3 with reference TRBV19 and TRBJ2-5 gives the whole variable domain DGGITQSPKYLFRKEGQNVTLSCEQNLNHDAMYWYRQDPGQGLRLIYYSQIVNDFQKGDIAEGYSVSREKKESFPLTVTSAQKNPTAFYLCASSLSRGQETQYFGPGTRLLVL.